The rows below give T cell receptor beta chains drawn from one sample of a study of OX40 agonist ivuxolimab in advanced cancers. Profiling relied on immunoSEQ multiplex PCR, and the TCRdb table lists in-frame clones only, not all of them. The repertoire consists of over 70,000 clones, with about 87% occurring once and the leading ten covering about 7%. The source was CD4+ or CD8+ T cells sorted from blood, collected in a trial of the OX40 agonist ivuxolimab. The receptors originated from an adult with an advanced solid tumor such as melanoma, head and neck, liver or kidney cancer. CDR3s include the opening cysteine and the closing phenylalanine or tryptophan. D genes are given only for firm matches. The listing skips clone size in some rows; elsewhere it reads once, few, many or a size class.

TRBJ1-5,16,-,-,TRBV23-1,TGCGCCAGCAGTCAATCGGGAGGCAGGGAGGGTCAGCCCCAGCATTTT,CASSQSGGREGQPQHF
TRBJ2-3,15,-,-,TRBV6-1,TGTGCCAGCAGTCCGAGTAGGGTTGGCACAGATACGCAGTATTTT,CASSPSRVGTDTQYF
TRBJ2-7,14,TRBD2,-,TRBV6-5,TGTGCCAGCAGCTTCGGACTAGCGGATAACGAGCAGTACTTC,CASSFGLADNEQYF
TRBJ1-3,17,-,once,TRBV7-8,TGTGCCAGCAGCTTAGAACGGGGGAACGCTCTTGGAAACACCATATATTTT,CASSLERGNALGNTIYF
TRBJ2-7,14,-,-,TRBV11-1,TGTGCCAGCAGCTTATCGCAGGGACCCTACGAGCAGTACTTC,CASSLSQGPYEQYF
TRBJ2-3,16,TRBD1,-,TRBV7-3,TGTGCCAGCAGCTCCGGACAGGGGGGAACCACAGATACGCAGTATTTT,CASSSGQGGTTDTQYF
TRBJ2-3,17,-,-,TRBV19,TGTGCCAGTAGTATCGTCGGCCTCCAGCCCTTCACAGATACGCAGTATTTT,CASSIVGLQPFTDTQYF
TRBJ1-5,14,-,-,TRBV27,TGTGCCAGCAGTCCTCGCGGGGGGAACCAGCCCCAGCATTTT,CASSPRGGNQPQHF
TRBJ2-7,14,-,-,TRBV5-4,TGTGCCAGCAGCTCTTGGGACAACTCCTACGAGCAGTACTTC,CASSSWDNSYEQYF
TRBJ2-5,12,-,-,TRBV7-8,TGTGCCAGCAGCTTAGCGCTGAATCCCCAGTACTTC,CASSLALNPQYF
TRBJ1-2,13,-,-,TRBV10-3,TGTGCCATCAGTGAGGTGGGAAACTATGGCTACACCTTC,CAISEVGNYGYTF
TRBJ2-6,14,-,-,TRBV6-1,TGTGCCAGCAGGACAGGGAGGGGGGCCAACGTCCTGACTTTC,CASRTGRGANVLTF
TRBJ2-7,14,-,-,TRBV18,TGTGCCAGCTCACCAGTTGCGGTTCCCTACGAGCAGTACTTC,CASSPVAVPYEQYF
TRBJ1-3,12,-,-,TRBV11-3,TGTGCCAGCAGCCCTGTGGGAAACACCATATATTTT,CASSPVGNTIYF
TRBJ1-2,12,-,-,TRBV29-1,TGCAGTTACCGGGACACCAACTATGGCTACACCTTC,CSYRDTNYGYTF
TRBJ2-5,15,TRBD2,-,TRBV4-2,TGTGCCAGCAGCCATGACCTAGCGGGGCAAGAGACCCAGTACTTC,CASSHDLAGQETQYF
TRBJ1-5,11,-,-,TRBV28,TGTGCCAGCAGTTTAGATCAGCCCCAGCATTTT,CASSLDQPQHF
TRBJ2-1,13,-,few,TRBV19,TGTGCCAGTACCAAGGGGCAGTACAATGAGCAGTTCTTC,CASTKGQYNEQFF
TRBJ1-2,15,-,once,TRBV15,TGTGCCACCAGCAAGGACAGTGGGGGTTACTATGGCTACACCTTC,CATSKDSGGYYGYTF
TRBJ1-5,14,-,-,TRBV4-1,TGCGCCAGCAGCCAAGATCAGGGGAATCAGCCCCAGCATTTT,CASSQDQGNQPQHF
TRBJ2-1,13,-,-,TRBV7-9,TGTGCCAGCAGCCCCCCGGGTGGCAATGAGCAGTTCTTC,CASSPPGGNEQFF
TRBJ2-5,15,-,-,TRBV28,TGTGCCAGCAGTTTTGGGGGGCTGTCTCAAGAGACCCAGTACTTC,CASSFGGLSQETQYF
TRBJ2-7,14,-,-,TRBV30,TGTGCCTGGAGTGTATCGGTAGAATCCTACGAGCAGTACTTC,CAWSVSVESYEQYF
TRBJ2-7,15,-,-,TRBV4-1,TGCGCCAGCAGCCAAGATTCCGGGATCGGGGTCGAGCAGTACTTC,CASSQDSGIGVEQYF
TRBJ2-7,13,TRBD1,-,TRBV7-3,TGTGCCAGCAGCTACGACAGGGGCTACGAGCAGTACTTC,CASSYDRGYEQYF
TRBJ2-7,13,TRBD1,-,TRBV7-3,TGTGCCAGCAGCTTCGGGACAGACTACGAGCAGTACTTC,CASSFGTDYEQYF
TRBJ1-6,13,-,-,TRBV29-1,TGCAGCGTAGGGGACACCGATAATTCACCCCTCCACTTT,CSVGDTDNSPLHF
TRBJ2-5,16,TRBD2,-,TRBV4-1,TGCGCCAGCAGCATTCGACTAGCGGCAACCCAAGAGACCCAGTACTTC,CASSIRLAATQETQYF
TRBJ2-1,12,TRBD1,-,TRBV6-6,TGTGCCAGCAGCGACAGGGGGAATGAGCAGTTCTTC,CASSDRGNEQFF
TRBJ2-7,16,TRBD2,-,TRBV11-3,TGTGCCAGCAGCCCTCGACTAGCGGGCCTCTCCTACGAGCAGTACTTC,CASSPRLAGLSYEQYF
TRBJ1-5,15,-,-,TRBV6-6,TGTGCCAGCAGTTTGGCGGCGAGGAGCAATCAGCCCCAGCATTTT,CASSLAARSNQPQHF
TRBJ2-7,14,TRBD1,-,TRBV27,TGTGCCAGCAGTTTAGGGACAGGGCCCTACGAGCAGTACTTC,CASSLGTGPYEQYF
TRBJ2-7,12,TRBD2,-,TRBV7-8,TGTGCCAGCAGCTCCCTAACTAGCGGGAGAAGCTTC,CASSSLTSGRSF
TRBJ2-1,15,TRBD1,few,TRBV27,TGTGCCAGCAGTCTGGGACAGGCCCTTACGAATGAGCAGTTCTTC,CASSLGQALTNEQFF
TRBJ2-6,15,-,-,TRBV5-5,TGTGCCAGCAGCTTGGCCCCACCTGGGGCCAACGTCCTGACTTTC,CASSLAPPGANVLTF
TRBJ2-7,16,TRBD2,-,TRBV28,TGTGCCAGCAGTTTATTGGCTAGCGGGAGGGCGGACGAGCAGTACTTC,CASSLLASGRADEQYF
TRBJ2-5,12,-,-,TRBV28,TGTGCCAGCAGTTTTCGGGAAGAGACCCAGTACTTC,CASSFREETQYF
TRBJ2-3,13,-,-,TRBV27,TGTGCCAGCCAGGGAAATGGTGCAGATACGCAGTATTTT,CASQGNGADTQYF
TRBJ2-3,15,TRBD2,-,TRBV2,TGTGCCAGCAGTGATGTAGCGGGAAACACAGATACGCAGTATTTT,CASSDVAGNTDTQYF
TRBJ1-1,14,-,-,TRBV19,TGTGCCAGTAGTAATAACCCCCCGGGCACTGAAGCTTTCTTT,CASSNNPPGTEAFF
TRBJ1-5,14,-,-,TRBV18,TGTGCCAGCTCCGTAGAGTCCACTAATCAGCCCCAGCATTTT,CASSVESTNQPQHF
TRBJ2-3,15,TRBD2,-,TRBV5-5,TGTGCCAGCAGCCCGGGACTAGTTTCGCCCGATACGCAGTATTTT,CASSPGLVSPDTQYF
TRBJ2-2,14,-,-,TRBV10-2,TGCGCCAGCAGTGATAACGCGAACACCGGGGAGCTGTTTTTT,CASSDNANTGELFF
TRBJ2-1,13,-,-,TRBV27,TGTGCCAGCAGTTTCCACACTAGCAATGAGCAGTTCTTC,CASSFHTSNEQFF
TRBJ1-1,13,-,-,TRBV9,TGTGCCAGCAGCGTAGAGATAAACACTGAAGCTTTCTTT,CASSVEINTEAFF